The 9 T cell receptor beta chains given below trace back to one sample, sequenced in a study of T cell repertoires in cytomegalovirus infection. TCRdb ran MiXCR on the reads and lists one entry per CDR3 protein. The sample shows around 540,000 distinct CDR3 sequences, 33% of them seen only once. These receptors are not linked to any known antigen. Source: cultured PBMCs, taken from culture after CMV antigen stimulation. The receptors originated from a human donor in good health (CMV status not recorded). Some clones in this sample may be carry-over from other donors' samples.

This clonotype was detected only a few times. The DNA of the CDR3 is TGTGCCAGCAGCCCAGGACAGCCTAACTATGGCTACACCTTC. Its protein is CASSPGQPNYGYTF. V usage is TRBV7-2 and J usage is TRBJ1-2; TRBD1 might be the D (6 bases). Germline V gives CDR1 SGHTA, CDR2 FQGNSA. This CDR3 comprises 14 residues. V shed 5 bases and J shed 0 bases, with 10 bases lying between them.

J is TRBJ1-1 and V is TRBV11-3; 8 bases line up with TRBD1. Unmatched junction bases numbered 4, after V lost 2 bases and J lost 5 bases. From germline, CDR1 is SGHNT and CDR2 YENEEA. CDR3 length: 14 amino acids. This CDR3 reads CASSLYRGLTEAFF. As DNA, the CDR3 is TGTGCCAGCAGCTTATACAGGGGGTTGACTGAAGCTTTCTTT.

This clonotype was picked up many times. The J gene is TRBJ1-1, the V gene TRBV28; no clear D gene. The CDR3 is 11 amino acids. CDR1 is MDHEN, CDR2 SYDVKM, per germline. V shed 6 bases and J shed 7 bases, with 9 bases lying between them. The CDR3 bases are TGTGCCAGCAGCCGCCGGTTTGAAGCTTTCTTT. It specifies CASSRRFEAFF.

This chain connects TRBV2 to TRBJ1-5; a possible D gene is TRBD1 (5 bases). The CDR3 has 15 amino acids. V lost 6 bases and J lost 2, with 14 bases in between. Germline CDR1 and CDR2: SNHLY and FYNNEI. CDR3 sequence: CASSDPVGGNQPQHF. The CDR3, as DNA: TGTGCCAGCAGCGATCCAGTGGGGGGCAATCAGCCCCAGCATTTT.

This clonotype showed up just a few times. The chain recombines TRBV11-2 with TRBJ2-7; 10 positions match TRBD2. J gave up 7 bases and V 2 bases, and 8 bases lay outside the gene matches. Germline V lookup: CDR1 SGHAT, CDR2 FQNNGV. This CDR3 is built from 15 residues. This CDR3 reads CASSLSSGRSLEQYV. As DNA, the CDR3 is TGTGCCAGCAGCTTATCTAGCGGGAGATCTCTGGAGCAGTACGTC.

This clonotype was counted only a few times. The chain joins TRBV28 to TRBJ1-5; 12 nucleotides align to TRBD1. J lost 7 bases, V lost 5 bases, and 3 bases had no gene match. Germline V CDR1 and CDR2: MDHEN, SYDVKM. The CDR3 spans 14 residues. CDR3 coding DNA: TGTGCCAGCAGTGCGGGACAGGGGGCGCAGCCCCAGCATTTT. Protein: CASSAGQGAQPQHF.

CDR3 residues: CASSPTLRSTDTQYF. CDR3 sequence (DNA): TGTGCCAGCAGCCCTACCCTCCGGAGCACAGATACGCAGTATTTT. The chain uses TRBV9 and TRBJ2-3; D is undetermined. Per germline, CDR1 SGDLS and CDR2 YYNGEE. V dropped 4 bases and J dropped 0 bases, with 12 bases sitting between them. This CDR3 has 15 amino acids.

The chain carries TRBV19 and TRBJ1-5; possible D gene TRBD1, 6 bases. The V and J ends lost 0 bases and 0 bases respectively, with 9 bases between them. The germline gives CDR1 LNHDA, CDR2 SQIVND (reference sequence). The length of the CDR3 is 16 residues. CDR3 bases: TGTGCCAGTAGTATAGAGGGGACAAATAGCAATCAGCCCCAGCATTTT. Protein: CASSIEGTNSNQPQHF.

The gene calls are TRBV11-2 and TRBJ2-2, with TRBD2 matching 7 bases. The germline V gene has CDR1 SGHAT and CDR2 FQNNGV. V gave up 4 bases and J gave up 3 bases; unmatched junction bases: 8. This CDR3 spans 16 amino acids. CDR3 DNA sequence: TGTGCCAGCAGCTCGAAAGCGGGGACGCACACCGGGGAGCTGTTTTTT. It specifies CASSSKAGTHTGELFF.